This TCR beta chain was profiled in a study of follicular helper T cells after annual influenza vaccination. Study-wide points: Plasmablast frequency change correlated with clonality change in ICOS+CD38+ cTfh. Yearly vaccinations repeatedly recalled conserved clonotypes in ICOS+CD38+ cTfh.

Some clones are missing from TCRdb's copy, which holds only in-frame ones; the method was immunoSEQ multiplex PCR. The repertoire has thousands of clones, 80% to 85% of them found once; the top ten carry roughly 1.6%. Time point indicated: 2015-2016 season, 7 days after influenza vaccination. Concerning this clone itself: The antigen is unknown.

Trimming took 3 bases from V and 2 from J, leaving 8 bases between them. CDR1 and CDR2 (germline): SGHNT, YYREEE (reference sequence). CDR3 length equals 14 residues. The receptor was isolated from an adult who received the influenza vaccine. V usage is TRBV5-4 and J usage is TRBJ2-2; D is unclear. The specimen was CXCR5+ CD38- circulating T follicular helper cells from blood, collected 7 days after influenza vaccination. As for subset: circulating Tfh, non-naive CD4+CXCR5+PD-1+ (ICOS+CD38+ or ICOS-CD38-). CDR3 bases: TGTGCCAGCAGCTCGGGTCTTAACACCGGGGAGCTGTTTTTT. It is translated as CASSSGLNTGELFF.